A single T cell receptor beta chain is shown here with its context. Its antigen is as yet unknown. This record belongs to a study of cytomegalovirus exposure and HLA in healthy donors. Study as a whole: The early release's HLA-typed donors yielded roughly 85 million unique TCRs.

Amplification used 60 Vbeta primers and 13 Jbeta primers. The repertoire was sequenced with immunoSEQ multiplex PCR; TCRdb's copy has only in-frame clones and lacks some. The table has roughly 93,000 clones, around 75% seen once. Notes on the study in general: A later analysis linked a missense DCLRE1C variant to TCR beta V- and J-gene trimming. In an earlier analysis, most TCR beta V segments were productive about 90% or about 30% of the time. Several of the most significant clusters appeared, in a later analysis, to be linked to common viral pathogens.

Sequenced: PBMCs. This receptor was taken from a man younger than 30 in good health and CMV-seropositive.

CDR3 amino acids: CASSLEGALAYGYTF. In DNA, the CDR3 is TGCGCCAGCAGCTTGGAGGGGGCGCTGGCCTATGGCTACACCTTC. V gene TRBV5-1 combines with J gene TRBJ1-2; TRBD1 matches 7 bases. Trimming removed 0 bases from V and 4 bases from J; junction bases left unmatched: 6. The CDR3 spans 15 residues. Per germline, CDR1 SGHRS and CDR2 YFSETQ. Full variable domain (remainder filled in from reference TRBV5-1 and TRBJ1-2): KAGVTQTPRYLIKTRGQQVTLSCSPISGHRSVSWYQQTPGQGLQFLFEYFSETQRNKGNFPGRFSGRQFSNSRSEMNVSTLELGDSALYLCASSLEGALAYGYTFGSGTRLTVV.